A selection of T cell receptor beta chains follows, all from one sample in a study of metastatic and nonmetastatic thyroid tumors. TCRdb reprocessed the PCR reads via MiXCR. Of just under 9,500 clones detected, 25% to 40% appear once; the ten largest clones hold 16%. Sample: adjacent normal tissue. Receptor source: a female donor with papillary thyroid cancer or a benign thyroid nodule (not recorded which). Some clones in this sample may be carry-over from other donors' samples. The CDR3 runs from the conserved cysteine through the conserved F or W. The D gene is left open where the match is weak. Expanded clones get a size class; other rows say once, few or many, or leave the size out.

v_call	clone_size	d_call	j_call	cdr3_nt	cdr3_aa
TRBV5-1	-	-	TRBJ2-3	TGCGCCAGCAGCGTCCCCATAGGGGAAGGAGCAGATACGCAGTATTTT	CASSVPIGEGADTQYF
TRBV15	-	-	TRBJ2-5	TGTGCCACCAGCAGAGATCCCGATTCGGGGACCCATTACTTC	CATSRDPDSGTHYF
TRBV20-1	-	-	TRBJ2-1	TGCAGTGCTAGGGGCGCAGGGTCCTACAATGAGCAGTTCTTC	CSARGAGSYNEQFF
TRBV9	-	TRBD2	TRBJ2-1	TGTGCCAGCAGCGTAGTGGGGCTAGCGGGGGGCAATGAGCAGTTCTTC	CASSVVGLAGGNEQFF
TRBV20-1	once	-	TRBJ2-7	TGCAGTGCTAGTGCGGGATCAGGCGCCTACGAGCAGTACTTC	CSASAGSGAYEQYF
TRBV11-2	-	-	TRBJ1-4	TGTGCCAGCATCCCCAAGAGGTCGTTCGGGGGAGGTGAAAAACTGTTTTTT	CASIPKRSFGGGEKLFF
TRBV18	-	-	TRBJ1-3	TGTGCCAGCTCACCCGGAAACAACGGAAACACCATATATTTT	CASSPGNNGNTIYF
TRBV12-5	-	TRBD2	TRBJ2-7	TGTGCTAGTGGTTCCCCCGGGGGACTAGACTCCTACGAGCAGTACTTC	CASGSPGGLDSYEQYF
TRBV4-1	-	-	TRBJ1-5	TGCGCCAGCAGCCAAGAAGAGGGGCCAGGGCCCCAGCATTTT	CASSQEEGPGPQHF
TRBV6-1	few	TRBD2	TRBJ2-2	TGTGCCAGCAGTTTAAGGACTAGCGGCACCGGGGAGCTGTTTTTT	CASSLRTSGTGELFF
TRBV12-3/TRBV12-4	once	-	TRBJ2-3	TGTGCCAGCAGCCTGGGGGATACGCAGTATTTT	CASSLGDTQYF
TRBV18	once	TRBD2	TRBJ2-1	TGTGCCAGCTCACTTAGCGGGGACTACAATGAGCAGTTCTTC	CASSLSGDYNEQFF
TRBV7-8	-	-	TRBJ1-1	TGTGCCAGCAGCTTAGGGGCAGGGGTTAGAGCTTTCTTT	CASSLGAGVRAFF
TRBV28	few	-	TRBJ1-2	TGTGCCAGCAGTTTCGGGGGAAATCGTGGCTACACCTTC	CASSFGGNRGYTF